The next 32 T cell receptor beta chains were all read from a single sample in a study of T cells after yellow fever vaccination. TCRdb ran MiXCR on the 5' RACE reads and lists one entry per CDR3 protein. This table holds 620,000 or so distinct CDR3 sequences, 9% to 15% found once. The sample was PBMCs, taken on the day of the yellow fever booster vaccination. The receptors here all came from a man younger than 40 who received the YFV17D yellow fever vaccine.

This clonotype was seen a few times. Here the CDR3 reads CASSAAGTSGELFF. CDR3 in DNA: TGTGCCAGCAGCGCCGCCGGGACATCCGGGGAGCTGTTTTTT. The rearrangement links TRBV7-9 to TRBJ2-2; D may be TRBD1 (6 bases). Trimming removed 5 bases from V and 6 bases from J, with 13 bases in between. Germline loops: CDR1 SEHNR, CDR2 FQNEAQ (reference sequence). The CDR3 is made up of 14 amino acids.

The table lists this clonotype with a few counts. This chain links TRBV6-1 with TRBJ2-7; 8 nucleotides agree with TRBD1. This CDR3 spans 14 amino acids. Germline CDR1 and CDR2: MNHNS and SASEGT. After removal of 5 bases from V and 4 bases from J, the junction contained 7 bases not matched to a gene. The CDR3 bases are TGTGCCAGCAGTACGGACAGGGCTGGGTACGAGCAGTACTTC. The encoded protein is CASSTDRAGYEQYF.

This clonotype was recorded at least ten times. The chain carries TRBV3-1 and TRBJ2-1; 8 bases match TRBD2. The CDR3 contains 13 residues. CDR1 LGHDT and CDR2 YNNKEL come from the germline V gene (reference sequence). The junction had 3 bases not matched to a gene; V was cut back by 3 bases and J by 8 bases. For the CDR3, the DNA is TGTGCCAGCAGCCAGACCGGGAGGGATGAGCAGTTCTTC. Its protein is CASSQTGRDEQFF.

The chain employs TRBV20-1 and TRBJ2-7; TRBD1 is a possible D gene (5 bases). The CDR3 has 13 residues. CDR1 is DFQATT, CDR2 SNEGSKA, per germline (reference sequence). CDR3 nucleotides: TGCAAAGTAGACAGACCCTCCCCATACGAGCAGTACTTC. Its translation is CKVDRPSPYEQYF.

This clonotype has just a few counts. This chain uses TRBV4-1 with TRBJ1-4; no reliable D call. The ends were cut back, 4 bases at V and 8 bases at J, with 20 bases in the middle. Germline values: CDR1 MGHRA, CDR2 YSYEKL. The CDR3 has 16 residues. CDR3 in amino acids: CASSPPLGRREEKLFF. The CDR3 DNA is TGCGCCAGCAGCCCCCCTCTCGGGCGGAGGGAAGAAAAACTGTTTTTT.

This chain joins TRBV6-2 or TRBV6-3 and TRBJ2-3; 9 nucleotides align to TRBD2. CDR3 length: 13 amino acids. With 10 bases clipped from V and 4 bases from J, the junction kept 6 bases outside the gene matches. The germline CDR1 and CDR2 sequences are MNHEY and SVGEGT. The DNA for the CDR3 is TGTGCCACGAAGCGGGAGGTATCAGATACGCAGTATTTT. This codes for CATKREVSDTQYF.

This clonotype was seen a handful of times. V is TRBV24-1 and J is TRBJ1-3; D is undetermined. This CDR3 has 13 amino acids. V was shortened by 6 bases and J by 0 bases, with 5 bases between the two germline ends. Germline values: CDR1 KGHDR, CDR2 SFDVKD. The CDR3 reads CATSTSSGNTIYF. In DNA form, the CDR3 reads TGTGCCACCAGTACGTCCTCTGGAAACACCATATATTTT.

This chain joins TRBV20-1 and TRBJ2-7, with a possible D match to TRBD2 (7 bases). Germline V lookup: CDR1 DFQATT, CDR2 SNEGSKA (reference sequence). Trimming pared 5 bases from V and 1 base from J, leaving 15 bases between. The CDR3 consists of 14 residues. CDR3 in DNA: TGCAGTGCTGGGGGGGCGGGAGCTTCCTACGAGCAGTACTTC. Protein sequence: CSAGGAGASYEQYF.

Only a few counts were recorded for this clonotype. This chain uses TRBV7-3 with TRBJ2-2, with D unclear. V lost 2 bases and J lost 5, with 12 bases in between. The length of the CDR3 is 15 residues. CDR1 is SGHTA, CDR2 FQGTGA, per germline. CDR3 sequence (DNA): TGTGCCAGCAGCTTAGAAGCGTGGAGTACCGGGGAGCTGTTTTTT. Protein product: CASSLEAWSTGELFF.

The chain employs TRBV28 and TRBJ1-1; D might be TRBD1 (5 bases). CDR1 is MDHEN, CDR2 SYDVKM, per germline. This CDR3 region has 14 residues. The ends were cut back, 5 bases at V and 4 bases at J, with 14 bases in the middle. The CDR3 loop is CASSTAGIGTEAFF. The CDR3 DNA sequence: TGTGCCAGCAGTACAGCAGGGATCGGCACTGAAGCTTTCTTT.

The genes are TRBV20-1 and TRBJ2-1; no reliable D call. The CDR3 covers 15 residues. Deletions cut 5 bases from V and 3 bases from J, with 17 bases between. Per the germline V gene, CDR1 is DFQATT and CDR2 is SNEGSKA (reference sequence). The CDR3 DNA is TGCAGTGCTCAAGGGCCGCACTCCTTCTACAATGAGCAGTTCTTC. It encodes CSAQGPHSFYNEQFF.

DNA for the CDR3: TGTGCCAGCAGCCCCCAATCGGACGATATTGGGTACGAGCAGTACTTC. It specifies CASSPQSDDIGYEQYF. V gene TRBV21-1 combines with J gene TRBJ2-7. TRBV21-1 is reported as a pseudogene. This CDR3 comprises 16 residues.

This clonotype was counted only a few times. In DNA form, the CDR3 reads TGTGCCAGCAGTTTAGCGATTGGAGTCGGGGGCATGCAGTATTTT. This sequence encodes CASSLAIGVGGMQYF. The rearrangement joins TRBV12-3 or TRBV12-4 to TRBJ2-3; D tentatively reads TRBD1 or TRBD2 (6 bases each). Trimming pared 0 bases from V and 11 bases from J, leaving 18 bases between. The CDR3 has 15 residues.

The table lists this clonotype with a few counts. Here the CDR3 DNA reads TGCGCCAGCAGCACCGGACAGGAGGATACGCAGTATTTT. This encodes CASSTGQEDTQYF. The chain recombines TRBV5-1 with TRBJ2-3; 7 bases fit TRBD1. V shed 4 bases, J shed 6 bases, and the junction held 5 bases outside the gene matches. Germline CDR1 is SGHRS and CDR2 is YFSETQ. CDR3 length: 13 residues.

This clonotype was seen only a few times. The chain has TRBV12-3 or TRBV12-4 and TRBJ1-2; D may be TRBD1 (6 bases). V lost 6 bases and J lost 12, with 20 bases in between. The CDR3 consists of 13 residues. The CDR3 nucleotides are TGTGCCAGCAGCGCACTCCTCAGGGGAACAAACACCTTC. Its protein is CASSALLRGTNTF.

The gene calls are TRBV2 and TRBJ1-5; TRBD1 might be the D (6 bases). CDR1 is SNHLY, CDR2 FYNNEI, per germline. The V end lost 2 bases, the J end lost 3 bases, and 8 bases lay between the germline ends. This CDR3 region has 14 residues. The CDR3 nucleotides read TGTGCCAGCAGTGAACAGGGGTACAATCAGCCCCAGCATTTT. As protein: CASSEQGYNQPQHF. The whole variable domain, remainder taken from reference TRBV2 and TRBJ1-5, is EPEVTQTPSHQVTQMGQEVILRCVPISNHLYFYWYRQILGQKVEFLVSFYNNEISEKSEIFDDQFSVERPDGSNFTLKIRSTKLEDSAMYFCASSEQGYNQPQHFGDGTRLSIL.

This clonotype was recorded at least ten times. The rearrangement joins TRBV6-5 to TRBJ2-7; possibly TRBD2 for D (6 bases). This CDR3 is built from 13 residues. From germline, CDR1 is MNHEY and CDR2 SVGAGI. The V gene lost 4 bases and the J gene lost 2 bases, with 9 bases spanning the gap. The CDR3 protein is CASSSRGTYEQYF. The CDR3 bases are TGTGCCAGCAGTTCCCGCGGGACCTACGAGCAGTACTTC.

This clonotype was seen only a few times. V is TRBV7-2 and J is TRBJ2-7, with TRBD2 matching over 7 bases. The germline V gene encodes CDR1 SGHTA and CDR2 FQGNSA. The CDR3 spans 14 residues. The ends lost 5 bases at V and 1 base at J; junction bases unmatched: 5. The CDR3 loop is CASSPWGGSYEQYF. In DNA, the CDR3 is TGTGCCAGCAGCCCATGGGGGGGATCCTACGAGCAGTACTTC.

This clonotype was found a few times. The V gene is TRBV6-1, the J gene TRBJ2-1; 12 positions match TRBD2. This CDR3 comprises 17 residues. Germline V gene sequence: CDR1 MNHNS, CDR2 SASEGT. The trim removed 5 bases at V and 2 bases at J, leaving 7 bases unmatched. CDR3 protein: CASSRVLAGGPYNEQFF. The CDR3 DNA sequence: TGTGCCAGCAGTCGAGTTCTAGCGGGAGGGCCCTACAATGAGCAGTTCTTC.

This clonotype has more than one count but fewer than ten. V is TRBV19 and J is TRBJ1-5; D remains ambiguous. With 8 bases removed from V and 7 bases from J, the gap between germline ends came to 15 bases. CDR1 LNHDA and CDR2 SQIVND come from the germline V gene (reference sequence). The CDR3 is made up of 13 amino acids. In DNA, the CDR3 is TGTGCCAGTCGTGGAGCGGGCTGGCAGCCCCAGCATTTT. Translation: CASRGAGWQPQHF.

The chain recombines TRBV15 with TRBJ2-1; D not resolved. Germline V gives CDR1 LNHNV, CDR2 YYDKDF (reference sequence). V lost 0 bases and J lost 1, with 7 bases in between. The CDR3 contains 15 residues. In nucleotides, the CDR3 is TGTGCCACCAGCAGAGATGGTCAGTCCTACAATGAGCAGTTCTTC. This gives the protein CATSRDGQSYNEQFF.

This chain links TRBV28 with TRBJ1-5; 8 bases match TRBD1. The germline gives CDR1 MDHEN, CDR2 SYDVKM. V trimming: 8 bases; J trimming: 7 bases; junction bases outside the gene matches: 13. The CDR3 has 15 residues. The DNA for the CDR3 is TGTGCCAGCTTCGTCGGGGGCAGGGGGCGGCAGCCCCAGCATTTT. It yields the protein CASFVGGRGRQPQHF.

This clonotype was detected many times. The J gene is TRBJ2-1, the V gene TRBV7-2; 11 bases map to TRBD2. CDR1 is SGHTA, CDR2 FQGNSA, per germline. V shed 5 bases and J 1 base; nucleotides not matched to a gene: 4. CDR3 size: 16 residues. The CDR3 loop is CASSPLAGASYNEQFF. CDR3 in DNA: TGTGCCAGCAGCCCACTAGCGGGAGCGTCCTACAATGAGCAGTTCTTC.

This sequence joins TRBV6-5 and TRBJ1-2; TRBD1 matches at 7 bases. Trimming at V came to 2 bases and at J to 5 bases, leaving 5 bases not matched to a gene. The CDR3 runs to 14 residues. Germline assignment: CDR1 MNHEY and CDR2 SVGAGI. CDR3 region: CASSYRDREYGYTF. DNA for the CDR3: TGTGCCAGCAGTTACCGGGACAGAGAGTATGGCTACACCTTC.

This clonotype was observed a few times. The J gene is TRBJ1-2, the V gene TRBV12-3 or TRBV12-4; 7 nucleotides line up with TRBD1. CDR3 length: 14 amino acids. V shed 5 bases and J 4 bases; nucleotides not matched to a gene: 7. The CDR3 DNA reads TGTGCCAGCAGTCTCGGGACAGCCTTCTATGGCTACACCTTC. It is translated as CASSLGTAFYGYTF.

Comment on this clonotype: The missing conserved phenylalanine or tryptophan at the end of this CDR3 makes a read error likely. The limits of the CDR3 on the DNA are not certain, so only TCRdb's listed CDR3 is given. The CDR3: CASIWRAHPPL. The rearrangement joins TRBV10-2 to TRBJ2-7; the table's D call of TRBD2 was not tested on the DNA. The CDR3 is 11 amino acids long, termini counted. From germline, CDR1 is WSHSY and CDR2 SAAADI.

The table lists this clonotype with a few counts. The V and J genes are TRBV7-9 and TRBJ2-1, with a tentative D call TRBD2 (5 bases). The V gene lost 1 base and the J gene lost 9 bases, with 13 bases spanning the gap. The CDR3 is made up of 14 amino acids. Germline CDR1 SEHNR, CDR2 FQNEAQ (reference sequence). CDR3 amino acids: CASSLERKTGEQFF. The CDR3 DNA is TGTGCCAGCAGCTTAGAGCGGAAAACCGGTGAGCAGTTCTTC.

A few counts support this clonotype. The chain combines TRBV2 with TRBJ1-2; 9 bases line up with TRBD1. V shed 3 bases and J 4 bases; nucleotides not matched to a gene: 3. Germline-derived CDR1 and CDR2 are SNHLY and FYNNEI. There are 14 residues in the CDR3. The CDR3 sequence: CASSEDRGTYGYTF. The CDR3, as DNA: TGTGCCAGCAGTGAGGACAGGGGTACCTATGGCTACACCTTC.

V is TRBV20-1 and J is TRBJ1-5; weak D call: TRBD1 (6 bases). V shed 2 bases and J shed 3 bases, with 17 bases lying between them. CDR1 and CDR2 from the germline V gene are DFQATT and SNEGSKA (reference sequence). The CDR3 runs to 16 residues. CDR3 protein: CSARPPPRGANQPQHF. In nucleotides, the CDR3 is TGCAGTGCTAGACCACCTCCTAGGGGGGCCAATCAGCCCCAGCATTTT.

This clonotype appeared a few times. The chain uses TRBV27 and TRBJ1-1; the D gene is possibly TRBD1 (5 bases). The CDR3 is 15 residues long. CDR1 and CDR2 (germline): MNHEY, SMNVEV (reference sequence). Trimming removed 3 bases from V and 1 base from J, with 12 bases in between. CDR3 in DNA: TGTGCCAGCAGTTTCGGGGCTGGAGGGAACACTGAAGCTTTCTTT. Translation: CASSFGAGGNTEAFF.

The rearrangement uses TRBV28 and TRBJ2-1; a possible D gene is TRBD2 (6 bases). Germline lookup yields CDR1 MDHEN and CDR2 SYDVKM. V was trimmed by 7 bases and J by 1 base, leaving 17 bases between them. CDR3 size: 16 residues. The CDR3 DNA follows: TGTGCCAGCATCCCCGCGCGGGACTTTTCCTACAATGAGCAGTTCTTC. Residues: CASIPARDFSYNEQFF.

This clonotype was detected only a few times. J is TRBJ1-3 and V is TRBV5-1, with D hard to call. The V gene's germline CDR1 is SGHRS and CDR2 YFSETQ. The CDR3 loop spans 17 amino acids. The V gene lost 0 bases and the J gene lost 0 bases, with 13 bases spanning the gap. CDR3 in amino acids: CASSLAIDGYSGNTIYF. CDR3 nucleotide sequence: TGCGCCAGCAGCTTGGCGATTGACGGATACTCTGGAAACACCATATATTTT.